A selection of T cell receptor beta chains follows, all from one sample in a study of blood T cell repertoires in COVID-19. Sequencing was performed with immunoSEQ multiplex PCR; in TCRdb, only in-frame clones are kept and a portion is missing. The sample carries roughly 480,000 clones, 89% recorded once. Sequencing input: peripheral blood. Every receptor here comes from a man aged 18 to 30 with COVID-19, enrolled during active disease. Each CDR3 is given with its conserved first and last residue. The D gene is left open where the match is weak. Where a row states a size, it is once, few, many or the class of an expanded clone; other rows omit it.

abundance,v_gene,j_gene,d_gene,CDR3aa,CDR3nt
few,TRBV6-5,TRBJ1-5,-,CASRLDRYNQPQHF,TGTGCCAGCAGACTTGACAGGTACAATCAGCCCCAGCATTTT
-,TRBV9,TRBJ2-7,TRBD2,CASSVGEGSSYEQYF,TGTGCCAGCAGCGTAGGGGAGGGGAGCTCCTACGAGCAGTACTTC
-,TRBV6-5,TRBJ1-1,-,CASSYSTRGMNTEAFF,TGTGCCAGCAGTTACTCTACCCGGGGGATGAACACTGAAGCTTTCTTT
-,TRBV27,TRBJ2-1,TRBD2,CASSPRSGTSVTYNEQFF,TGTGCCAGCTCCCCTAGATCCGGGACTAGCGTCACCTACAATGAGCAGTTCTTC
-,TRBV11-2,TRBJ2-7,-,CASSQPRAYEQYF,TGTGCCAGCAGCCAACCCCGGGCCTACGAGCAGTACTTC
-,TRBV28,TRBJ2-7,-,CASRVDGYEQYF,TGTGCCAGCAGGGTCGACGGGTACGAGCAGTACTTC
-,TRBV5-1,TRBJ2-2,TRBD2,CASSLTGGMNTGELFF,TGCGCCAGCAGCTTGACGGGGGGGATGAACACCGGGGAGCTGTTTTTT
-,TRBV15,TRBJ2-7,-,CATSRDKSEAIF,TGTGCCACCAGCAGAGATAAGAGCGAAGCAATTTTC
-,TRBV11-3,TRBJ2-5,TRBD2,CASSSRAGGMETQYF,TGTGCCAGCAGCTCGCGTGCGGGAGGGATGGAGACCCAGTACTTC
-,TRBV5-4,TRBJ1-5,-,CASSLQGMGNQPQHF,TGTGCCAGCAGCTTGCAGGGGATGGGCAATCAGCCCCAGCATTTT
-,TRBV3-1/TRBV3-2,TRBJ1-1,-,CASSQVGGTEAFF,TGTGCCAGCAGCCAAGTGGGGGGCACTGAAGCTTTCTTT
-,TRBV5-6,TRBJ2-1,-,CASSFRPGGTYNEQFF,TGTGCCAGCAGCTTTAGGCCAGGAGGGACCTACAATGAGCAGTTCTTC
-,TRBV18,TRBJ1-1,-,CASSNGVNTEAFF,TGTGCCAGCTCCAACGGGGTGAACACTGAAGCTTTCTTT
-,TRBV5-4,TRBJ1-4,-,CASSLAGGNEKLFF,TGTGCCAGCAGCTTGGCGGGGGGGAATGAAAAACTGTTTTTT
once,TRBV19,TRBJ1-1,-,CASSTSQYTEAFF,TGTGCCAGTAGTACTTCACAGTACACTGAAGCTTTCTTT
-,TRBV5-6,TRBJ1-2,TRBD1,CASSPGQVAGYTF,TGTGCCAGCAGCCCGGGACAGGTGGCTGGCTACACCTTC
-,TRBV7-8,TRBJ1-4,TRBD1,CASSYQDRGFLGSTNEKLFF,TGTGCCAGCAGCTACCAAGACAGGGGGTTTTTGGGGTCAACTAATGAAAAACTGTTTTTT
-,TRBV4-1,TRBJ2-7,-,CASSQEGGSFYEQYF,TGCGCCAGCAGCCAAGAAGGAGGCTCTTTCTACGAGCAGTACTTC
-,TRBV7-9,TRBJ2-7,-,CASSFQGWEQYF,TGTGCCAGCAGCTTCCAGGGGTGGGAGCAGTACTTC
-,TRBV6-5,TRBJ2-2,-,CASRGGGELFF,TGTGCCAGCCGGGGTGGCGGGGAGCTGTTTTTT
-,TRBV4-1,TRBJ2-1,TRBD2,CASASTSGPVNEQFF,TGCGCCAGCGCCTCGACTAGCGGGCCCGTCAATGAGCAGTTCTTC
-,TRBV7-9,TRBJ2-3,TRBD2,CASSLSRTSGPTDTQYF,TGTGCCAGCAGCTTATCCCGGACTAGCGGGCCAACAGATACGCAGTATTTT
-,TRBV16,TRBJ1-2,-,CASSHRTDLYTF,TGTGCCAGCAGCCACCGGACTGATCTCTACACCTTC
-,TRBV7-9,TRBJ2-1,-,CASSLRSANEQFF,TGTGCCAGCAGCTTAAGGTCAGCGAATGAGCAGTTCTTC